The rows below give T cell receptor beta chains drawn from one sample of a study of T-cell memory formation after mild COVID-19. TCRdb independently ran MiXCR on the 5' RACE reads; one entry per CDR3 protein. The profile shows fewer than 600,000 distinct CDR3 sequences, about 20% of them singletons. Specimen: PBMCs or a T cell subset sorted from them (not recorded which). The origin of the receptors is an adult woman who had mild COVID-19 (a few samples of this study predate the infection). Cell type and time point are not known. The CDR3 runs from the conserved cysteine through the conserved F or W. The order of the fields is V gene, clone size, J gene, D gene, CDR3 protein, CDR3 DNA. The D gene is left open where the match is weak. A clone size is listed for some rows: how often the clone was seen (once, few, many), or a class if it is expanded.

V: TRBV12-3/TRBV12-4; size: NA; J: TRBJ2-2; D: TRBD1; CDR3: CASSPRTGWDTGELFF; DNA: TGTGCCAGCAGTCCCAGGACAGGGTGGGACACCGGGGAGCTGTTTTTT
V: TRBV5-1; size: few; J: TRBJ2-7; D: NA; CDR3: CASSFDFYEQYF; DNA: TGCGCCAGCAGCTTCGACTTCTACGAGCAGTACTTC
V: TRBV10-3; size: NA; J: TRBJ2-7; D: TRBD1; CDR3: CAIRRQGADEQYF; DNA: TGTGCCATCAGACGACAGGGGGCGGATGAGCAGTACTTC
V: TRBV4-1; size: NA; J: TRBJ2-2; D: TRBD2; CDR3: CASSRLAGQRGELFF; DNA: TGCGCCAGCAGCCGCCTAGCGGGCCAACGGGGGGAGCTGTTTTTT
V: TRBV5-5; size: few; J: TRBJ1-1; D: NA; CDR3: CASSFAGEGNTEAFF; DNA: TGTGCCAGCAGCTTTGCAGGGGAGGGGAACACTGAAGCTTTCTTT
V: TRBV11-2; size: NA; J: TRBJ2-2; D: NA; CDR3: CASSIGIGELFF; DNA: TGTGCCAGCAGCATAGGTATCGGGGAGCTGTTTTTT
V: TRBV4-1; size: many; J: TRBJ2-2; D: TRBD2; CDR3: CASSPGLAGPTGELFF; DNA: TGCGCCAGCAGCCCCGGACTAGCGGGCCCAACCGGGGAGCTGTTTTTT
V: TRBV20-1; size: few; J: TRBJ2-3; D: TRBD2; CDR3: CSASLVAGESTDTQYF; DNA: TGCAGTGCTTCGCTAGTAGCGGGGGAGAGCACAGATACGCAGTATTTT
V: TRBV20-1; size: NA; J: TRBJ1-2; D: NA; CDR3: CSARGLQGHGYTF; DNA: TGCAGTGCTAGAGGGTTACAGGGTCATGGCTACACCTTC
V: TRBV4-1; size: many; J: TRBJ2-6; D: TRBD1; CDR3: CASSQPGQGISGANVLTF; DNA: TGCGCCAGCAGCCAGCCGGGACAGGGAATCTCTGGGGCCAACGTCCTGACTTTC
V: TRBV7-9; size: NA; J: TRBJ1-1; D: NA; CDR3: CASSLGRQLNTEAFF; DNA: TGTGCCAGCAGCTTAGGAAGACAGCTGAACACTGAAGCTTTCTTT
V: TRBV18; size: few; J: TRBJ2-1; D: NA; CDR3: CASSPTVPPLNEQFF; DNA: TGTGCCAGCTCACCAACCGTCCCCCCCCTCAATGAGCAGTTCTTC
V: TRBV12-3/TRBV12-4; size: NA; J: TRBJ2-5; D: NA; CDR3: CASSFDKTQYF; DNA: TGTGCCAGCAGTTTTGATAAGACCCAGTACTTC
V: TRBV6-5; size: NA; J: TRBJ2-6; D: NA; CDR3: CASSRGTGANVLTF; DNA: TGTGCCAGCTCCCGGGGAACCGGGGCCAACGTCCTGACTTTC
V: TRBV13; size: NA; J: TRBJ1-1; D: TRBD1; CDR3: CASSTRHRGNTEAFF; DNA: TGTGCCAGCAGCACAAGGCACAGGGGGAACACTGAAGCTTTCTTT
V: TRBV29-1; size: NA; J: TRBJ1-1; D: NA; CDR3: CSVAETWWTEAFF; DNA: TGCAGCGTTGCTGAGACTTGGTGGACTGAAGCTTTCTTT
V: TRBV20-1; size: NA; J: TRBJ1-1; D: TRBD1; CDR3: CSAWDSPNTEAFF; DNA: TGCAGTGCTTGGGACAGCCCGAACACTGAAGCTTTCTTT
V: TRBV24-1; size: NA; J: TRBJ2-3; D: NA; CDR3: CATSDSGGSDTQYF; DNA: TGTGCCACCAGTGATTCAGGGGGGTCAGATACGCAGTATTTT
V: TRBV5-1; size: few; J: TRBJ2-5; D: TRBD1; CDR3: CASSGDRGGETQYF; DNA: TGCGCCAGCAGCGGGGACAGGGGAGGCGAGACCCAGTACTTC
V: TRBV12-5; size: few; J: TRBJ2-7; D: NA; CDR3: CASGSLVSHEQYF; DNA: TGTGCTAGTGGTTCCCTAGTCTCCCACGAGCAGTACTTC
V: TRBV12-3/TRBV12-4; size: NA; J: TRBJ1-5; D: NA; CDR3: CASSPEGRRNQPQHF; DNA: TGTGCCAGCAGTCCCGAGGGACGGAGAAATCAGCCCCAGCATTTT
V: TRBV29-1; size: few; J: TRBJ1-1; D: TRBD1; CDR3: CSVEDRLGTGKAEAFF; DNA: TGCAGCGTTGAAGATCGTTTGGGGACAGGGAAAGCTGAAGCTTTCTTT
V: TRBV5-4; size: many; J: TRBJ2-3; D: TRBD2; CDR3: CASSQPRGGGTNTQYF; DNA: TGTGCCAGCAGCCAGCCGCGGGGGGGCGGTACGAATACGCAGTATTTT
V: TRBV5-6; size: NA; J: TRBJ2-4; D: NA; CDR3: CASRAGSEGIQYF; DNA: TGTGCCAGCAGGGCAGGGAGTGAGGGCATTCAGTACTTC
V: TRBV6-6; size: NA; J: TRBJ2-3; D: TRBD1; CDR3: CASSSTGGQTDTQYF; DNA: TGTGCCAGCAGTTCGACAGGGGGCCAAACAGATACGCAGTATTTT
V: TRBV2; size: NA; J: TRBJ1-1; D: TRBD1; CDR3: CASSSSPRQGPTEAFF; DNA: TGTGCCAGCAGTTCCTCCCCTAGACAGGGCCCCACTGAAGCTTTCTTT
V: TRBV9; size: NA; J: TRBJ2-7; D: NA; CDR3: CASSSSWRSYEQYF; DNA: TGTGCCAGCAGCTCCAGTTGGCGGTCCTACGAGCAGTACTTC